A selection of T cell receptor beta chains follows, all from one sample in a study of PD-L1 blockade in urothelial cancer. Here immunoSEQ multiplex PCR was the method, and the copy in TCRdb shows in-frame clones only, minus some. The profile covers 55,000 to 75,000 clones, with around four fifths appearing a single time and around 1.5% taken by the ten largest. Material: PBMCs, obtained around atezolizumab (anti-PD-L1) treatment. These receptors were collected from a man between 65 and 85 years old with urothelial cancer. Each CDR3 is given with its conserved first and last residue. D genes are given only for firm matches. A clone size is listed for some rows: how often the clone was seen (once, few, many), or a class if it is expanded.

D gene	CDR3 length	clone size	V gene	J gene	CDR3 DNA	CDR3 protein
.	13	.	TRBV4-3	TRBJ2-7	TGCGCCAGCAGCCAAGACTTGCGGCTGGAGCAGTACTTC	CASSQDLRLEQYF
TRBD1	15	.	TRBV5-1	TRBJ2-5	TGCGCCAGCAGCCCGGGACAGGGCGGATTGGAGACCCAGTACTTC	CASSPGQGGLETQYF
.	15	.	TRBV5-1	TRBJ2-3	TGCGCCAGCAGCTTGCGGAGACCTAGCACAGATACGCAGTATTTT	CASSLRRPSTDTQYF
.	15	.	TRBV2	TRBJ1-3	TGTGCCAGCAGTGACGCAGAATCCTCTGGAAACACCATATATTTT	CASSDAESSGNTIYF
TRBD1	15	.	TRBV13	TRBJ1-5	TGTGCCAGCAGCGCAGGGACAGGGACCAATCAGCCCCAGCATTTT	CASSAGTGTNQPQHF
TRBD1	14	.	TRBV10-2	TRBJ2-2	TGCGCCAGCAGTGAGGACAGGGGCACCGGGGAGCTGTTTTTT	CASSEDRGTGELFF
.	13	once	TRBV15	TRBJ1-2	TGTGCCACCAGCAGAGACAGGAACTATGGCTACACCTTC	CATSRDRNYGYTF
.	14	.	TRBV7-9	TRBJ1-1	TGTGCCAGCAGCTTAGTACATTTAAACACTGAAGCTTTCTTT	CASSLVHLNTEAFF
.	14	once	TRBV27	TRBJ1-4	TGTGCCAGCAGTCGGACAGTAACTAATGAAAAACTGTTTTTT	CASSRTVTNEKLFF
.	12	.	TRBV19	TRBJ1-5	TGTGCCAGTAGTAGCTCGGGTAAGCCCCAGCATTTT	CASSSSGKPQHF
.	15	.	TRBV19	TRBJ2-5	TGTGCCAGTAGTACGGGTCGGGGGGCGTCGAAGACCCAGTACTTC	CASSTGRGASKTQYF
.	15	.	TRBV5-4	TRBJ2-7	TGTGCCAGCAGCCCCACACAGCCTTTCGGGAACGAGCAGTACTTC	CASSPTQPFGNEQYF
.	15	.	TRBV6-4	TRBJ1-1	TGTGCCAGCAGTGACTCGGACATTGAGTGCACTGAAGCTTTCTTT	CASSDSDIECTEAFF
.	18	.	TRBV4-1	TRBJ1-2	TGCGCCAGCAGCCAAGATGGGGGGACGCGGGGAGCGGGGTTCGGCTACACCTTC	CASSQDGGTRGAGFGYTF
.	17	.	TRBV9	TRBJ2-1	TGTGCCAGCAGCGTAAAGAGTTCTCTCGTCTCCTACAATGAGCAGTTCTTC	CASSVKSSLVSYNEQFF
TRBD1	13	once	TRBV30	TRBJ2-7	TGTGCCTGGAGTGTTGGACAGGCCTACGAGCAGTACTTC	CAWSVGQAYEQYF
TRBD2	16	once	TRBV27	TRBJ2-1	TGTGCCAGCAGTTTAAGTGGCGGGAGCTCCTACAATGAGCAGTTCTTC	CASSLSGGSSYNEQFF
.	14	.	TRBV7-2	TRBJ2-5	TGTGCCAGCAGCCAAGGGAGATCCCAAGAGACCCAGTACTTC	CASSQGRSQETQYF
TRBD1	17	.	TRBV4-2	TRBJ2-1	TGTGCCAGCAGCCAAACAACCCGCGCACAGGGGAACAATGAGCAGTTCTTC	CASSQTTRAQGNNEQFF
.	16	.	TRBV4-3	TRBJ2-1	TGCGCCAGCAGCCATCAAGCGGCCAGCTCCTACAATGAGCAGTTCTTC	CASSHQAASSYNEQFF
TRBD1	15	.	TRBV6-5	TRBJ1-2	TGTGCCAGCAGTTACTCGAATCAGGGGGCGGATGGCTACACCTTC	CASSYSNQGADGYTF
.	11	.	TRBV6-5	TRBJ2-2	TGTGCCACCAAAAACACCGGGGAGCTGTTTTTT	CATKNTGELFF
.	15	.	TRBV2	TRBJ2-1	TGTGCCAGCAGTACGGACTACCTAATCTACAATGAGCAGTTCTTC	CASSTDYLIYNEQFF
.	15	.	TRBV9	TRBJ2-5	TGTGCCAGCAGCGTAGTCGGGGGAGTAGGAGAGACCCAGTACTTC	CASSVVGGVGETQYF
.	14	.	TRBV9	TRBJ1-2	TGTGCCAGCAGCAAGGTGGGGGGACCCTATGGCTACACCTTC	CASSKVGGPYGYTF
.	16	.	TRBV14	TRBJ1-1	TGTGCCAGCAGCCGATTTACACAGGGCCCCAGGGCTGAAGCTTTCTTT	CASSRFTQGPRAEAFF
.	13	.	TRBV7-6	TRBJ2-5	TGTGCCAGCAGCTTAGGAAACCGAGGGACCCAGTACTTC	CASSLGNRGTQYF
TRBD1	15	.	TRBV7-2	TRBJ1-1	TGTGCCAGCAGCCTCTACAGGGGCCTAAACACTGAAGCTTTCTTT	CASSLYRGLNTEAFF
.	16	few	TRBV19	TRBJ1-1	TGTGCCAGTAAGGCTCGATCTACAGGGCCGAACACTGAAGCTTTCTTT	CASKARSTGPNTEAFF
.	19	few	TRBV19	TRBJ2-7	TGTGCCAGTAGCGAAGTATACTCAGCAGTGCTTAGGGGGGGATACGAGCAGTACTTC	CASSEVYSAVLRGGYEQYF
.	11	once	TRBV2	TRBJ1-2	TGTGCCAGCAGCTTCGCGAGAGGCTACACCTTC	CASSFARGYTF
TRBD1	14	.	TRBV28	TRBJ1-1	TGTGCCAGCATGGAACAGGGGCTAACCGCTGAAGCTTTCTTT	CASMEQGLTAEAFF
TRBD2	17	.	TRBV5-1	TRBJ2-7	TGCGCCAGCAGCTTGGCCGGTCGGGGGGAGGGCCCTCGGGAGCAGTACTTC	CASSLAGRGEGPREQYF
TRBD2	15	medium-sized	TRBV28	TRBJ2-1	TGTGCCACCTCCAGGACTAGCGGGAGGATTGATGAGCAGTTCTTC	CATSRTSGRIDEQFF
.	16	once	TRBV9	TRBJ2-3	TGTGCCAGCAGCACCGATGGGGACTGGACCACAGATACGCAGTATTTT	CASSTDGDWTTDTQYF
TRBD1	16	.	TRBV25-1	TRBJ1-5	TGTGCCAGCAGTGGGACAGGGTCATGGAGCAATCAGCCCCAGCATTTT	CASSGTGSWSNQPQHF